A selection of T cell receptor beta chains follows, all from one sample in a study of T cell changes during pregnancy in multiple sclerosis. Generated by immunoSEQ multiplex PCR, the TCRdb table keeps only in-frame clones and is missing some. The table has about 70,000 clones, roughly nine tenths seen once. Sample: peripheral blood, taken in the second trimester of pregnancy. Every receptor here comes from a female donor in good health, enrolled as a control in a pregnancy study. Both conserved end residues are part of each CDR3. Fields, in order: D gene, V gene, J gene, CDR3 protein. The D gene is left open where the match is weak.

d_call: NA
v_call: TRBV13
j_call: TRBJ2-5
cdr3_aa: CASSLGRRGQETQYF

d_call: NA
v_call: TRBV7-3
j_call: TRBJ2-7
cdr3_aa: CASSLKPGDSEQYF

d_call: TRBD1
v_call: TRBV7-2
j_call: TRBJ2-5
cdr3_aa: CASSLAGTGSETQYF

d_call: TRBD1
v_call: TRBV7-8
j_call: TRBJ1-4
cdr3_aa: CASSMRQGQGEKLFF

d_call: NA
v_call: TRBV18
j_call: TRBJ2-7
cdr3_aa: CASSPYSTYEQYF

d_call: TRBD2
v_call: TRBV7-9
j_call: TRBJ2-5
cdr3_aa: CASSRLAEETQYF

d_call: TRBD1
v_call: TRBV4-2
j_call: TRBJ2-3
cdr3_aa: CASSLEQGLGTDTQYF

d_call: TRBD1
v_call: TRBV18
j_call: TRBJ1-3
cdr3_aa: CASSPYSGTGGSSSGNTIYF

d_call: NA
v_call: TRBV5-6
j_call: TRBJ2-5
cdr3_aa: CASSQMGPVGTQYF

d_call: TRBD1
v_call: TRBV7-9
j_call: TRBJ1-5
cdr3_aa: CASSLGDRERNQPQHF

d_call: NA
v_call: TRBV10-3
j_call: TRBJ1-1
cdr3_aa: CAIRRSDTEAFF

d_call: NA
v_call: TRBV5-1
j_call: TRBJ1-4
cdr3_aa: CASSWDMATNEKLFF

d_call: TRBD1
v_call: TRBV9
j_call: TRBJ2-7
cdr3_aa: CASSVATGVYEQYF

d_call: NA
v_call: TRBV18
j_call: TRBJ2-1
cdr3_aa: CASSPRRQENEQFF

d_call: TRBD2
v_call: TRBV29-1
j_call: TRBJ2-7
cdr3_aa: CSVATSVAYEQYF

d_call: NA
v_call: TRBV7-3
j_call: TRBJ2-5
cdr3_aa: CASSLQGLKETQYF

d_call: NA
v_call: TRBV7-9
j_call: TRBJ1-1
cdr3_aa: CASSPPGDTEAFF

d_call: TRBD1
v_call: TRBV2
j_call: TRBJ2-1
cdr3_aa: CASSERTGRNEQFF

d_call: TRBD2
v_call: TRBV23-1
j_call: TRBJ2-3
cdr3_aa: CASSPKRGGRDTQYF

d_call: NA
v_call: TRBV7-3
j_call: TRBJ1-1
cdr3_aa: CASSLGEVRTAEAFF

d_call: NA
v_call: TRBV19
j_call: TRBJ1-1
cdr3_aa: CASSIVEGTEAFF

d_call: TRBD1
v_call: TRBV4-3
j_call: TRBJ1-6
cdr3_aa: CASSQYQGQGSPLHF

d_call: NA
v_call: TRBV7-2
j_call: TRBJ1-1
cdr3_aa: CASSLADRKAFF

d_call: NA
v_call: TRBV30
j_call: TRBJ2-7
cdr3_aa: CAWSVLNPPGTGEQYF

d_call: NA
v_call: TRBV7-3
j_call: TRBJ2-3
cdr3_aa: CASSPTRATDTQYF

d_call: TRBD1
v_call: TRBV28
j_call: TRBJ1-2
cdr3_aa: CASSITGGVSRGGYTF

d_call: NA
v_call: TRBV27
j_call: TRBJ1-3
cdr3_aa: CASSSARSGVVTGNTIYF

d_call: NA
v_call: TRBV18
j_call: TRBJ2-7
cdr3_aa: CASSPPANREEQYF

d_call: TRBD1
v_call: TRBV4-1
j_call: TRBJ1-4
cdr3_aa: CASSQRDRLNEKLFF

d_call: NA
v_call: TRBV7-3
j_call: TRBJ2-1
cdr3_aa: CASSSQSNNEQFF

d_call: TRBD1
v_call: TRBV14
j_call: TRBJ2-7
cdr3_aa: CASRRTGGLSYEQYF

d_call: NA
v_call: TRBV7-6
j_call: TRBJ1-1
cdr3_aa: CASRLGLNTAEAFF

d_call: NA
v_call: TRBV25-1
j_call: TRBJ2-1
cdr3_aa: CASSESGRVRLYEQFF